The T cell receptor (beta chain) described here comes from a study of blood T cell repertoires in COVID-19. Germline V CDR1 and CDR2: MGHRA, YSYEKL. The CDR3 runs to 13 residues. Concerning this clone: At one boundary the junction diverges from the germline segment, which might be a read error. Other DNA sequences in the sample encode the same CDR3.

TCRdb keeps only in-frame clones here, not all; method: immunoSEQ multiplex PCR. The profile shows around 170,000 clones, 65% to 90% of them singletons. The chain joins TRBV4-1 to TRBJ2-7, with D unclear. The sample taken for sequencing was peripheral blood. This TCR came from a human donor in a cohort sampled during active COVID-19. DNA of the CDR3: TGCGCCAGTAGCCATGCAGGAAGGAACGAGCAGTACTTC. Translation gives CASSHAGRNEQYF.